A selection of T cell receptor beta chains follows, all from one sample in a study of blood T cell repertoires in COVID-19. The table came from immunoSEQ multiplex PCR; TCRdb's copy has only in-frame clones and leaves some out. The sample lists hundreds of thousands of clones; 82% were seen once. What was sequenced was PBMCs or T cells enriched from blood (not recorded which). These receptors were taken from a woman between 55 and 75 years old who had recovered from COVID-19. Both conserved end residues are part of each CDR3. The D gene is left open where the match is weak. Only part of the rows carry a size: once, few, many, or a class if the clone is expanded.

abundance	v_gene	j_gene	d_gene	CDR3nt	CDR3aa
.	TRBV5-5	TRBJ2-3	.	TGTGCCAGCAGCTTCGAGGGTAGCACAGATACGCAGTATTTT	CASSFEGSTDTQYF
.	TRBV5-1	TRBJ1-4	.	TGCGCCAGCAGCTTGGAGATTGGGGAGGAACTGTTTTTT	CASSLEIGEELFF
.	TRBV27	TRBJ1-6	TRBD1	TGTGCCAGCAGTTTATCGTGGACAGGGTTTAATTCACCCCTCCACTTT	CASSLSWTGFNSPLHF
.	TRBV6-5	TRBJ1-2	.	TGTGCCAGCTCCCCAGGCTCCAACTATGGCTACACCTTC	CASSPGSNYGYTF
.	TRBV7-6	TRBJ1-1	TRBD1	TGTGCCAGCAGCTTACGCAGGGGGTCCACTGAAGCTTTCTTT	CASSLRRGSTEAFF
few	TRBV24-1	TRBJ1-1	TRBD1	TGTGCCACCAGTGATCGGCAGGGGGTCGTCGCTGAAGCTTTCTTT	CATSDRQGVVAEAFF
.	TRBV3-1/TRBV3-2	TRBJ2-7	.	TGTGCCAGCAGCCAAGATTGGGCAGGCCGTTCGACCTACGAGCAGTACTTC	CASSQDWAGRSTYEQYF
.	TRBV2	TRBJ2-5	TRBD2	TGTGCCAGCAGTGAAGCGGGAGGACTAGCGGGAGCAGAGACCCAGTACTTC	CASSEAGGLAGAETQYF
.	TRBV15	TRBJ2-3	.	TGTGCCACCAGCAGACCCGACTCGCGGGATACGCAGTATTTT	CATSRPDSRDTQYF
many	TRBV21-1	TRBJ1-5	.	TGTGCCAGCAGCAACCACGTTCCTTTGGGGGCTAACAATCAGCCCCAGCATTTT	CASSNHVPLGANNQPQHF
few	TRBV27	TRBJ2-1	TRBD2	TGTGCCAGCAGTTCTTTTGGACTAGCGGGGGGGCCGGGTGAGCAGTTCTTC	CASSSFGLAGGPGEQFF
.	TRBV19	TRBJ2-1	.	TGTGCCAGTAGTATCCCGACTAGAGTAAATGAGCAGTTCTTC	CASSIPTRVNEQFF
.	TRBV11-2	TRBJ1-1	.	TGTGCCAGCAGCTTCGGGGGGGAACAAGCTTTCTTT	CASSFGGEQAFF
.	TRBV13	TRBJ2-7	TRBD2	TGTGCCAGCAGCCAAGCGGGAGTTTACGAGCAGTACTTC	CASSQAGVYEQYF
.	TRBV25-1	TRBJ1-2	.	TGTGCCAGCAGTAGGGGGGAGGGTGGCTACACCTTC	CASSRGEGGYTF
few	TRBV7-9	TRBJ1-5	.	TGTGCCAGCAGCTCCAGCCAGGGGCCCCAGCATTTT	CASSSSQGPQHF